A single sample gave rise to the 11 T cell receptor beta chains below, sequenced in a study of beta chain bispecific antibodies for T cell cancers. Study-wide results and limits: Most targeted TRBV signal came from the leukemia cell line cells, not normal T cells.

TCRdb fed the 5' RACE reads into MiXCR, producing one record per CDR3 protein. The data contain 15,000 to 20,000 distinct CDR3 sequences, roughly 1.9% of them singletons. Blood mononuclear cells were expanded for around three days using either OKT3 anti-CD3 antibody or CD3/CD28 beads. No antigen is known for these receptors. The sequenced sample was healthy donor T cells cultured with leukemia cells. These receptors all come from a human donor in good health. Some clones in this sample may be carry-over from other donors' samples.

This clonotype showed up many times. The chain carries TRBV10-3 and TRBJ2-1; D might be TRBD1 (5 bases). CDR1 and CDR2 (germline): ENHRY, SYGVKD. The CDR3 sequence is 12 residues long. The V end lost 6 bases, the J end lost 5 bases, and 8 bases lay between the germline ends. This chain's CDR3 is CAISLGDNEQFF. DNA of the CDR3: TGTGCCATCAGCCTAGGGGACAATGAGCAGTTCTTC.

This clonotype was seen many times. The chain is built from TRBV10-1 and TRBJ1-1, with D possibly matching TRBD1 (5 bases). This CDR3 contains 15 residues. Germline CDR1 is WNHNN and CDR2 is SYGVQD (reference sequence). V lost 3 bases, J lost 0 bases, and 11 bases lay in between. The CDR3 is CASSDNQGMNTEAFF. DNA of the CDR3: TGCGCCAGCAGTGATAATCAGGGAATGAACACTGAAGCTTTCTTT.

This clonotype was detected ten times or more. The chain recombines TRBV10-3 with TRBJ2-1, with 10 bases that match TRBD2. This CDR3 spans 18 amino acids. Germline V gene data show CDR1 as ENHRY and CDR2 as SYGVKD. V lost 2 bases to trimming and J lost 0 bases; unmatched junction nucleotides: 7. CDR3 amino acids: CAISEGESGGDSYNEQFF. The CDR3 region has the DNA TGTGCCATCAGTGAGGGGGAAAGCGGGGGGGACTCCTACAATGAGCAGTTCTTC.

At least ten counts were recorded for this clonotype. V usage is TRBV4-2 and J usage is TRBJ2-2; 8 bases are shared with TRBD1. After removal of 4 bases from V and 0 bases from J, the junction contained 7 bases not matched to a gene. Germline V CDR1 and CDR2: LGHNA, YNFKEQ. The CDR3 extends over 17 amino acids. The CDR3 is CASSLGTGHANTGELFF. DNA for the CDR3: TGTGCCAGCAGCCTAGGGACAGGACACGCGAACACCGGGGAGCTGTTTTTT.

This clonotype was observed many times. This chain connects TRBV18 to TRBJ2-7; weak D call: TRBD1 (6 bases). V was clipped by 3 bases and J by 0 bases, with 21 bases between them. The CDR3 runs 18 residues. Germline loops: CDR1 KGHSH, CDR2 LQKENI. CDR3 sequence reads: CASSPRTDRWGLSYEQYF. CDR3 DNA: TGTGCCAGCTCACCCCGGACAGATCGGTGGGGCCTCTCCTACGAGCAGTACTTC.

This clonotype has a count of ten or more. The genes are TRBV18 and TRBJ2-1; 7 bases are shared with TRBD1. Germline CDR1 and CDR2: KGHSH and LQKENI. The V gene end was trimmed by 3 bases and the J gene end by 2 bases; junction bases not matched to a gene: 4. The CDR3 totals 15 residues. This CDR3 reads CASSPRQGTYNEQFF. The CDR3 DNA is TGTGCCAGCTCACCCCGACAGGGCACCTACAATGAGCAGTTCTTC.

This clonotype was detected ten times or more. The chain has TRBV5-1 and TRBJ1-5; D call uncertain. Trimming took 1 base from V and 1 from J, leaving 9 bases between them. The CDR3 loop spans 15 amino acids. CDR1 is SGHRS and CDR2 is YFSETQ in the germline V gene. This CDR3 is CASSLSGLSNQPQHF. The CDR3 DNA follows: TGCGCCAGCAGCTTGTCGGGATTGAGCAATCAGCCCCAGCATTTT.

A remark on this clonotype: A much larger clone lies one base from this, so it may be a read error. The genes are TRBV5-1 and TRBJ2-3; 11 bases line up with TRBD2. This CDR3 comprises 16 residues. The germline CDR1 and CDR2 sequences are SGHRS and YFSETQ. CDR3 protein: CASSLGLAGPPDMQYF. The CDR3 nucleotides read TGCGCCAGCAGCTTGGGACTAGCGGGACCACCAGATATGCAGTATTTT.

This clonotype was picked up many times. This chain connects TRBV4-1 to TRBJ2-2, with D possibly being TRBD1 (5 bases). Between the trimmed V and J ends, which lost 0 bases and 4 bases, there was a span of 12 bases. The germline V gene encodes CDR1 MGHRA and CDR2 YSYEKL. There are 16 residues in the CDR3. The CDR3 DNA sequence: TGCGCCAGCAGCCAAGATCCAGGGCCGGGCACCGGGGAGCTGTTTTTT. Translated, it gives CASSQDPGPGTGELFF.

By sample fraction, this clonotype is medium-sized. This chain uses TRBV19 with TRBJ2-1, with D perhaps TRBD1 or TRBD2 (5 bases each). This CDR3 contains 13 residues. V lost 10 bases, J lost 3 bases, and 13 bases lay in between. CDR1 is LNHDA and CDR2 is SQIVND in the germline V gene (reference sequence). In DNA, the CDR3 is TGTGCCACCGCAACAGGACTCTACAATGAGCAGTTCTTC. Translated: CATATGLYNEQFF.

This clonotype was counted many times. The CDR3 nucleotides read TGTGCCAGCAGTTTTGGGTCTGCGCAGGGGTCCTACGAGCAGTACTTC. Translated, it gives CASSFGSAQGSYEQYF. The chain couples TRBV27 to TRBJ2-7, with D possibly TRBD1 on 6 matching bases. CDR1 MNHEY and CDR2 SMNVEV come from the germline V gene (reference sequence). CDR3 length equals 16 residues. The V and J ends lost 3 bases and 1 base respectively, with 16 bases between them.